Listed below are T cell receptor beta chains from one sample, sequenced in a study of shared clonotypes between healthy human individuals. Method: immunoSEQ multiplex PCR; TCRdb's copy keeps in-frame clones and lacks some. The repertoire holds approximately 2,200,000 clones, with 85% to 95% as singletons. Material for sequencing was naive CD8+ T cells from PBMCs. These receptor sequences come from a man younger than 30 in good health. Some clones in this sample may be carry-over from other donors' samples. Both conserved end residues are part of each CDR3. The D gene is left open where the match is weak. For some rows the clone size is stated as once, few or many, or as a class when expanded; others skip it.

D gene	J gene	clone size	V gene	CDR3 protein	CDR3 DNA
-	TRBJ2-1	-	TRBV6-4	CASSEFRGAYNEQFF	TGTGCCAGCAGTGAATTCAGGGGCGCTTACAATGAGCAGTTCTTC
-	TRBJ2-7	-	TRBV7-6	CASSLSRPAGAYEQYF	TGTGCCAGCAGCTTAAGTCGGCCGGCAGGGGCGTACGAGCAGTACTTC
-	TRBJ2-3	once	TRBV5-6	CASSPGTKRSTDTQYF	TGTGCCAGCAGTCCCGGGACAAAGAGGAGCACAGATACGCAGTATTTT
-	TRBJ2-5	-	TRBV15	CATSSPVRYQETQYF	TGTGCCACCAGCAGTCCGGTTCGGTACCAAGAGACCCAGTACTTC
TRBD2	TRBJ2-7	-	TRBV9	CASSPDGRANYEQYF	TGTGCCAGCAGCCCGGATGGGAGGGCCAACTACGAGCAGTACTTC
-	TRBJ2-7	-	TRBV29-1	CSAKTEGYYEQYF	TGCAGCGCTAAGACAGAGGGTTACTACGAGCAGTACTTC
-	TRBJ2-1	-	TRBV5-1	CASSGVSSYNEQFF	TGCGCCAGCAGCGGGGTGAGCTCCTACAATGAGCAGTTCTTC
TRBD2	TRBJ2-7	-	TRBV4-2	CASSQGPTSGGVGSEQYF	TGTGCCAGCAGCCAAGGCCCGACTAGCGGGGGGGTTGGGAGCGAGCAGTACTTC
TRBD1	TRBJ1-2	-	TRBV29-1	CSVDEGARTYGYTF	TGCAGCGTTGATGAGGGGGCCAGAACCTATGGCTACACCTTC
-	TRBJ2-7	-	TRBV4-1	CASSQHSSYEQYF	TGCGCCAGCAGCCAACACAGCTCCTACGAGCAGTACTTC
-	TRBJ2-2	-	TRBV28	CASTVLARSGELFF	TGTGCCAGCACCGTCCTAGCGAGATCCGGGGAGCTGTTTTTT
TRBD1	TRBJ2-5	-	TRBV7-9	CASSLTGEETQYF	TGTGCCAGCAGCCTGACAGGGGAAGAGACCCAGTACTTC
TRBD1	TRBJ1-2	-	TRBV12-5	CASGLVQVRQGAVYGYTF	TGTGCTAGTGGTTTGGTACAAGTAAGGCAGGGGGCGGTCTATGGCTACACCTTC
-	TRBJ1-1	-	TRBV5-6	CASSGGLGAFF	TGTGCCAGCAGTGGGGGTTTGGGAGCTTTCTTT
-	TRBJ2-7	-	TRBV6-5	CASSGNTYEQYF	TGTGCCAGCAGTGGGAATACCTACGAGCAGTACTTC
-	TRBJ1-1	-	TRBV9	CASSDSPPWNTEAFF	TGTGCCAGCAGCGATAGCCCCCCTTGGAACACTGAAGCTTTCTTT
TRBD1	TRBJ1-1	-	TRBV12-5	CASGGDSTEAFF	TGTGCTAGTGGTGGGGACAGCACTGAAGCTTTCTTT
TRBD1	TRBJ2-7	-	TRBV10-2	CASSPARGSLFYEQYF	TGCGCCAGCAGCCCGGCCAGGGGGTCCCTCTTCTACGAGCAGTACTTC
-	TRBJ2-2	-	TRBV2	CASMDRLYTGELFF	TGTGCCAGTATGGACAGACTGTACACCGGGGAGCTGTTTTTT
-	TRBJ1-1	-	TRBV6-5	CASSYSSGSFAFF	TGTGCCAGCAGTTACTCGTCAGGGAGTTTCGCTTTCTTT
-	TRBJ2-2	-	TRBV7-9	CASSLGKSGELFF	TGTGCCAGCAGCCTGGGGAAGTCCGGGGAGCTGTTTTTT
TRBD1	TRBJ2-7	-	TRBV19	CASSTRQGYSYEQYF	TGTGCCAGTAGTACCCGACAGGGATACTCCTACGAGCAGTACTTC
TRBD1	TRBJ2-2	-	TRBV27	CASSLAVTGGFGELFF	TGTGCCAGCAGTTTAGCCGTTACAGGGGGCTTCGGGGAGCTGTTTTTT
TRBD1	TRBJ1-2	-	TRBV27	CASSLSKGATYSYGYTF	TGTGCCAGCAGTTTAAGTAAGGGGGCCACGTACAGCTATGGCTACACCTTC
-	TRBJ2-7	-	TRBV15	CATSLATSYEQYF	TGTGCCACCAGCCTCGCCACCTCCTACGAGCAGTACTTC
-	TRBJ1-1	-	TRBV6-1	CASSDSARITDVNTEAFF	TGTGCCAGCAGTGATTCAGCACGAATCACAGATGTGAACACTGAAGCTTTCTTT
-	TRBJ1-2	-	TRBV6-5	CASSSPWGNYGYTF	TGTGCCAGCAGCTCCCCTTGGGGGAACTATGGCTACACCTTC
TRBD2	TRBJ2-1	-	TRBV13	CASSLAGGPSNEQFF	TGTGCCAGCAGCTTAGCGGGAGGGCCATCCAATGAGCAGTTCTTC